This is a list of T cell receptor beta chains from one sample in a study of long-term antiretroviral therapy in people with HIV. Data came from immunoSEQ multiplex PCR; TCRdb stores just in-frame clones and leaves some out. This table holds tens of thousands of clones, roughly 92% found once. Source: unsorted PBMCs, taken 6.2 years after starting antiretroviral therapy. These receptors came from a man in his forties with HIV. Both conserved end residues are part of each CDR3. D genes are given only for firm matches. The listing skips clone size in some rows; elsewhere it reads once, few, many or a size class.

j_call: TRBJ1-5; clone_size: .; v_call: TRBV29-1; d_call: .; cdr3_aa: CSVMQGTSNQPQHF; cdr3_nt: TGCAGCGTCATGCAGGGGACCAGCAATCAGCCCCAGCATTTT
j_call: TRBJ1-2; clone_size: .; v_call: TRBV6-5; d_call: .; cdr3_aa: CASRLQGTYGYTF; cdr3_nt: TGTGCCAGCAGGCTACAGGGCACCTATGGCTACACCTTC
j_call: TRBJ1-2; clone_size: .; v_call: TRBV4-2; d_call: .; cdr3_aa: CASSQSKAEVGGYTF; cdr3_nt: TGTGCCAGCAGCCAATCCAAGGCCGAAGTCGGAGGCTACACCTTC
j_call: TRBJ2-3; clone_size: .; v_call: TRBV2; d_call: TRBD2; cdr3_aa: CASRKGTSGVSSTDTQYF; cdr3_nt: TGTGCCAGCAGGAAAGGGACTAGCGGGGTGTCTAGCACAGATACGCAGTATTTT
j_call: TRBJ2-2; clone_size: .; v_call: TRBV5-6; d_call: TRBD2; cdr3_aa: CASRSTSGYTGELFF; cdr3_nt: TGTGCCAGCAGATCGACTAGCGGATACACCGGGGAGCTGTTTTTT
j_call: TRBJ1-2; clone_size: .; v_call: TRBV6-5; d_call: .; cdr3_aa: CASTRSGGGYTF; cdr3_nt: TGTGCCAGCACAAGAAGCGGGGGCGGCTACACCTTC
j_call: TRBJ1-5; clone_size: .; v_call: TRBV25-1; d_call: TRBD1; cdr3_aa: CASSTPGTGMESNQPQHF; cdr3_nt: TGTGCCAGCAGTACACCTGGGACAGGGATGGAGAGCAATCAGCCCCAGCATTTT
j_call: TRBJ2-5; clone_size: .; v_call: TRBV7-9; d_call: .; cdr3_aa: CASSLNSGVGETQYF; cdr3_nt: TGTGCCAGCAGCTTAAATTCCGGGGTCGGGGAGACCCAGTACTTC
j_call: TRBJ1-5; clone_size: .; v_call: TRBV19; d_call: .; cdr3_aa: CASSRKLGGADQPQHF; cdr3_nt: TGTGCCAGTAGTAGGAAATTGGGGGGCGCCGATCAGCCCCAGCATTTT
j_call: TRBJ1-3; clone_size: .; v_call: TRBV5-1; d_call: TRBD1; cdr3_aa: CASSLGDRAPLSGNTIYF; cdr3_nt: TGCGCCAGCAGCTTGGGGGACAGGGCTCCTCTCTCTGGAAACACCATATATTTT
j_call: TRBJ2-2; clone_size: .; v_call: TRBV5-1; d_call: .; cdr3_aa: CASSPWGSLEGTGELFF; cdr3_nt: TGCGCCAGCAGCCCCTGGGGTAGCTTGGAAGGCACCGGGGAGCTGTTTTTT
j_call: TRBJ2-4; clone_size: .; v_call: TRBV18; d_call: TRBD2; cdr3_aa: CASSPPLAGGNRGAKNIQYF; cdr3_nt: TGTGCCAGCTCACCACCACTAGCGGGAGGGAATCGGGGAGCCAAAAACATTCAGTACTTC
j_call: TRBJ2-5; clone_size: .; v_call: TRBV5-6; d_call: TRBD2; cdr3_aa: CASSWGLAGEETQYF; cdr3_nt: TGTGCCAGCAGCTGGGGACTAGCGGGAGAAGAGACCCAGTACTTC
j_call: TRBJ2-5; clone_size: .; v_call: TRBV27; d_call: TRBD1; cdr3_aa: CASSYGTGLRETQYF; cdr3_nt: TGTGCCAGCAGTTACGGGACAGGGTTGAGGGAGACCCAGTACTTC
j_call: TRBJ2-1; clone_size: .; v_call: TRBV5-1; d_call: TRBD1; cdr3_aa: CASSLSRQGSFNEQFF; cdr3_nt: TGCGCCAGCAGCTTGTCCCGACAGGGGAGCTTCAATGAGCAGTTCTTC
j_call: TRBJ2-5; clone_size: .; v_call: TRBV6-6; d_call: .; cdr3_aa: CASGGTLDQETQYF; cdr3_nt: TGTGCCAGCGGGGGGACACTAGATCAAGAGACCCAGTACTTC
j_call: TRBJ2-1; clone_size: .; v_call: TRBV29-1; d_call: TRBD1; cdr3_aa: CSAQGDAYNEQFF; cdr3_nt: TGCAGCGCGCAGGGGGACGCCTACAATGAGCAGTTCTTC
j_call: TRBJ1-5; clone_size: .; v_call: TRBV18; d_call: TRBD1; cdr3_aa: CASSQRTGDSNQPQHF; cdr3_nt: TGTGCCAGCTCCCAAAGGACAGGGGATAGCAATCAGCCCCAGCATTTT
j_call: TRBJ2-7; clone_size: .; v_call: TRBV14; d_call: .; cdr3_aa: CASSQSYEQYF; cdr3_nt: TGTGCCAGCAGCCAATCCTACGAGCAGTACTTC
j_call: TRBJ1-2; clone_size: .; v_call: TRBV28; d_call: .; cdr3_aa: CASSFQGYYGYTF; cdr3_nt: TGTGCCAGCAGTTTCCAGGGTTACTATGGCTACACCTTC
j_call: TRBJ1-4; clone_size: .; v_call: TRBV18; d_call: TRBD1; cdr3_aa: CASSRDRGNNEKLFF; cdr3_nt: TGTGCCAGCTCACGCGACAGGGGTAATAATGAAAAACTGTTTTTT
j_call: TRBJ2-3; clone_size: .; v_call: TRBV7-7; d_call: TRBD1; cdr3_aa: CASSLGTGRTDTQYF; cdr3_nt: TGTGCCAGCAGCTTAGGGACAGGGCGCACAGATACGCAGTATTTT
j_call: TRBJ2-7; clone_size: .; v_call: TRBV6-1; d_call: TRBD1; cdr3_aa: CASSGGDRTYEQYF; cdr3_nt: TGTGCCAGCAGTGGGGGGGACAGGACCTACGAGCAGTACTTC
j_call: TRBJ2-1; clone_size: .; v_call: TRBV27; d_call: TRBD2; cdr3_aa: CASRRGGDEQFF; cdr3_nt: TGTGCCAGCAGACGGGGGGGGGATGAGCAGTTCTTC
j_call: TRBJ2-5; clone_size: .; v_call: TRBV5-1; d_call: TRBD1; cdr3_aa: CASSLWTGQETQYF; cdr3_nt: TGCGCCAGCAGCTTGTGGACAGGACAAGAGACCCAGTACTTC
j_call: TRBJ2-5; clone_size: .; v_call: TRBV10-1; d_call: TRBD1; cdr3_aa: CASSDAQGVRETQYF; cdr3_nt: TGCGCCAGCAGTGATGCCCAGGGGGTTCGGGAGACCCAGTACTTC
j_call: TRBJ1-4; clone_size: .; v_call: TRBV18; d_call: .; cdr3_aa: CASSDTSGEKLFF; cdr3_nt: TGTGCCAGCTCCGACACGTCAGGTGAAAAACTGTTTTTT
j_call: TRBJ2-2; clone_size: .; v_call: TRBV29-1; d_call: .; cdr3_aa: CSVVIYGNTGELFF; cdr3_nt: TGCAGCGTTGTTATCTACGGGAACACCGGGGAGCTGTTTTTT
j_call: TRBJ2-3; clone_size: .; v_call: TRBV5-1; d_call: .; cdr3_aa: CATSSGDRTDTQYF; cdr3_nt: TGCGCCACCTCCTCGGGGGACCGCACAGATACGCAGTATTTT
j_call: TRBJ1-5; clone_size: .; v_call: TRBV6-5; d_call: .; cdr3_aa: CASSYSSGSNQPQHF; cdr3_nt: TGTGCCAGCAGTTACTCGTCGGGGAGCAATCAGCCCCAGCATTTT
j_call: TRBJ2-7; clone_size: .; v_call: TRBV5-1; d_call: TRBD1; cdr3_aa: CASSRGGGRDEQYF; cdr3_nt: TGCGCCAGCAGCCGAGGGGGCGGACGCGACGAGCAGTACTTC
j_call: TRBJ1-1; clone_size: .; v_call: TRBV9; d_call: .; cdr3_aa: CASSTQGYNTEAFF; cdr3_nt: TGTGCCAGCAGCACCCAGGGTTATAACACTGAAGCTTTCTTT
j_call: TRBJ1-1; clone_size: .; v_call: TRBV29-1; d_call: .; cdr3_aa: CSPYSVMNTEAFF; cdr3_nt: TGCAGCCCGTACTCGGTGATGAACACTGAAGCTTTCTTT
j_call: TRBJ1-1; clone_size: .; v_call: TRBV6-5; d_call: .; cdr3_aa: CASSSTRGTEAFF; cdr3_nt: TGTGCCAGCAGTTCAACAAGGGGAACTGAAGCTTTCTTT
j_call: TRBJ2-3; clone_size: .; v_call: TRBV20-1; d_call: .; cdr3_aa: CSAREVDTQYF; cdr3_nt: TGCAGTGCTAGAGAGGTGGATACGCAGTATTTT
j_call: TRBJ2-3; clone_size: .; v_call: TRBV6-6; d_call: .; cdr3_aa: CASSGRGSSTDTQYF; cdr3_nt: TGTGCCAGCAGTGGCAGGGGTTCTAGCACAGATACGCAGTATTTT
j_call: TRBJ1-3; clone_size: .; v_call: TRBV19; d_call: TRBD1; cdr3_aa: CATKPGQITGNTIYF; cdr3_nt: TGTGCCACCAAACCGGGACAGATTACTGGAAACACCATATATTTT
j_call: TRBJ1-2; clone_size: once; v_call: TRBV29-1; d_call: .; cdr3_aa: CSVGEDTTVRDGYTF; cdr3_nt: TGCAGCGTTGGCGAGGACACTACAGTTCGTGATGGCTACACCTTC